This TCR beta chain was identified during a study of cytomegalovirus exposure and HLA in healthy donors. The PCR employed 60 Vbeta primers together with 13 Jbeta primers. Data came from immunoSEQ multiplex PCR; TCRdb stores just in-frame clones and leaves some out. Of fewer than 140,000 clones in the sample, roughly 82% are singletons; the top ten hold roughly 1.5%. Details on this clone: The same CDR3 arises from other DNA sequences in this sample as well.

Sequences were obtained from PBMCs. The source of this sequence is a middle-aged man in good health and CMV-seronegative.

The CDR3 sequence: CSVAQGTGQPQHF. In nucleotides, the CDR3 is TGCAGCGTTGCTCAGGGGACGGGTCAGCCCCAGCATTTT. The J gene is TRBJ1-5, the V gene TRBV29-1, with D maybe TRBD1 (6 bases). Per germline, CDR1 SQVTM and CDR2 ANQGSEA. The CDR3 has 13 amino acids. The V end was cut by 4 bases, the J end by 6 bases, with 13 bases between.